The source of this TCR beta chain is a study of T cells in Graves' hyperthyroidism and ophthalmopathy. This clonotype was counted at least ten times. Its target is unknown. Whole-study results and caveats: Blood also held most thyroid clonotypes expanded beyond 0.001.

The study enrolled patients aged 18 to 65 with newly diagnosed hyperthyroidism of under 2 months' duration. When hyperthyroidism was first diagnosed, the blood sample was taken, preceding any ophthalmopathy symptoms. 10 ml fresh peripheral blood yielded the PBMCs. It was RNA transcripts that yielded the amplified TCR beta CDR3 regions. The HTBI primer set was used in a first-round RT-PCR of the TCR CDR3. TCRdb recomputed calls from the multiplex PCR reads with MiXCR, one row per CDR3 protein. The sample records 280,000 or so distinct CDR3 sequences, about 15% being singletons. The CDR3 is 13 amino acids. The V segment lost 6 bases and the J segment 13 bases; nucleotides outside the gene matches: 7. The germline CDR1 and CDR2 sequences are MNHNS and SASEGT.

The sequence came from a woman between 50 and 59 years old with Graves' hyperthyroidism that later progressed to Graves' ophthalmopathy. What was sequenced was blood. The gene calls are TRBV6-1 and TRBJ2-6; 9 bases fit TRBD1. The CDR3 nucleotides are TGTGCCAGCAGGAACAGGGGGCCCCCTGTCCTGACTTTC. Its protein product is CASRNRGPPVLTF.